This T cell receptor (beta chain) appears in the sequencing data of a study of T cell repertoires in cytomegalovirus infection. The V end was cut by 2 bases, the J end by 3 bases, with 14 bases between. The CDR3 totals 16 residues. Germline loops: CDR1 MNHEY, CDR2 SVGAGI. Each CDR3 protein gets one entry after TCRdb re-called the reads with MiXCR. The sample records about 360,000 distinct CDR3 sequences, about 35% being singletons. Remarks on this clonotype: Its specificity is not known.

This receptor was identified in a human donor in good health (CMV status not recorded). Some clones in this sample may be carry-over from other donors' samples. The sample here was cultured PBMCs, taken from culture after CMV antigen stimulation. The chain has TRBV6-5 and TRBJ2-1, with D possibly being TRBD2 (6 bases). CDR3 DNA: TGTGCCAGCAGTTACGATAGCGGAATGGTCTACAATGAGCAGTTCTTC. Translated: CASSYDSGMVYNEQFF.